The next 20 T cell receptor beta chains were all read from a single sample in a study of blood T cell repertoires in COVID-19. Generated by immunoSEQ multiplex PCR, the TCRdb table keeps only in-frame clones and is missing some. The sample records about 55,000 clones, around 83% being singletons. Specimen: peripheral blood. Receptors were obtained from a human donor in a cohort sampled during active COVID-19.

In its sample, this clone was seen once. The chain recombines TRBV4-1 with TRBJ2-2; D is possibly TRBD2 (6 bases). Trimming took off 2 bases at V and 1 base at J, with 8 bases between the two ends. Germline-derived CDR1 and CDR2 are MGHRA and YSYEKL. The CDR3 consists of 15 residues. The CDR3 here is CASSQRRENTGELFF. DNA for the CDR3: TGCGCCAGCAGCCAAAGGCGGGAGAACACCGGGGAGCTGTTTTTT.

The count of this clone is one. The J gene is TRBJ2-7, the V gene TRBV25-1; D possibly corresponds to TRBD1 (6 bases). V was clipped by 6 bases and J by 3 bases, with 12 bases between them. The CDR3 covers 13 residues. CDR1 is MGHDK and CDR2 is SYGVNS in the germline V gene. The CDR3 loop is CASSQGTLYEQYF. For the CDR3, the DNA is TGTGCCAGCAGCCAGGGGACGCTCTACGAGCAGTACTTC.

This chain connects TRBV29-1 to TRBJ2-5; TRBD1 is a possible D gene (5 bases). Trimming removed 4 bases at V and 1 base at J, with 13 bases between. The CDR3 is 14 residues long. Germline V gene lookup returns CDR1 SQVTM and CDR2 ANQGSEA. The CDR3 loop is CSVGMGQAQETQYF. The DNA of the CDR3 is TGCAGCGTTGGGATGGGGCAGGCCCAAGAGACCCAGTACTTC.

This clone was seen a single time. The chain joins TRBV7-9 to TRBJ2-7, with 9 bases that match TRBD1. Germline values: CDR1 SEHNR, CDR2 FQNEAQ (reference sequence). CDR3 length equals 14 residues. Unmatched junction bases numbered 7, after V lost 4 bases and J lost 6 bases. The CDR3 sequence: CASSSWDRVPEQYF. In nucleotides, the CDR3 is TGTGCCAGCAGCTCCTGGGACAGGGTCCCCGAGCAGTACTTC.

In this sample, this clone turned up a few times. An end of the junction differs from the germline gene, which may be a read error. The CDR3 nucleotides read TGCACATCAGGAGGGACAGGGTCCGAGCAGTACTTC. Protein: CTSGGTGSEQYF. This rearrangement joins TRBV6-5 to TRBJ2-7, with 9 positions matching TRBD1. CDR1 and CDR2 (germline): MNHEY, SVGAGI. This CDR3 is built from 12 residues.

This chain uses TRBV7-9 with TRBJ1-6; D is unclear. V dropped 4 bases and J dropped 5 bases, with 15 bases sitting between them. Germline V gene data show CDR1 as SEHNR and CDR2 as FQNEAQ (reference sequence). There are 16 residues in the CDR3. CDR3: CASSSPGSDHNSPLHF. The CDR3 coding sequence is TGTGCCAGCAGCTCCCCCGGGTCAGACCATAATTCACCCCTCCACTTT.

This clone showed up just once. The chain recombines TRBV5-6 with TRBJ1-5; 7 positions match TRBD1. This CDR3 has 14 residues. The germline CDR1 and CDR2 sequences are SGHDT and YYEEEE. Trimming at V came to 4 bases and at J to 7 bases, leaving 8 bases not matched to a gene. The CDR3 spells CASSRDSTKQPQHF. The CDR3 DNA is TGTGCCAGCAGCCGGGACAGCACAAAGCAGCCCCAGCATTTT.

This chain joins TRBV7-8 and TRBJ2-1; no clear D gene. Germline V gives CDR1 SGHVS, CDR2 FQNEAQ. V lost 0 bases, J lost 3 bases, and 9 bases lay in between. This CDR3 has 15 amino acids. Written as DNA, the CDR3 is TGTGCCAGCAGCTTAGCGGAGAGCATCTACAATGAGCAGTTCTTC. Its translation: CASSLAESIYNEQFF.

The CDR3 protein is CSARTGNNYGYTF. CDR3 sequence (DNA): TGCAGCGCCCGGACGGGAAATAACTATGGCTACACCTTC. The chain recombines TRBV29-1 with TRBJ1-2; D not resolved. Germline CDR1 and CDR2: SQVTM and ANQGSEA. The CDR3 is 13 residues long. V was shortened by 7 bases and J by 1 base, with 13 bases between the two germline ends.

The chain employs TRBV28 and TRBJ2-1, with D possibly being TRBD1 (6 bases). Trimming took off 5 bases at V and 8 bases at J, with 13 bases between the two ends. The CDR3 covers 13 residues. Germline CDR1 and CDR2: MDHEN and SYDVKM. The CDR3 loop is CASSLPTGDEQFF. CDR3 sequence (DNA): TGTGCCAGCAGTCTCCCGACAGGCGATGAGCAGTTCTTC.

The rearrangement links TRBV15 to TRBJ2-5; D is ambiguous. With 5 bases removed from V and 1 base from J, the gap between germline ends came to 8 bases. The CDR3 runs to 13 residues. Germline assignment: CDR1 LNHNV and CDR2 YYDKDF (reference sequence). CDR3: CATSGRLQETQYF. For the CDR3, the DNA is TGTGCCACCAGCGGCAGACTCCAAGAGACCCAGTACTTC.

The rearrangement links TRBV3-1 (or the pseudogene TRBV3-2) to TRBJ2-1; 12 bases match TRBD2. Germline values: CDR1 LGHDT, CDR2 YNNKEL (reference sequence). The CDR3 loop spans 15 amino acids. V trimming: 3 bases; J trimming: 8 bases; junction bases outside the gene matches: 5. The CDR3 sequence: CASSQTSGSPHEQFF. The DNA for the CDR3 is TGTGCCAGCAGCCAGACTAGCGGGAGCCCCCATGAGCAGTTCTTC.

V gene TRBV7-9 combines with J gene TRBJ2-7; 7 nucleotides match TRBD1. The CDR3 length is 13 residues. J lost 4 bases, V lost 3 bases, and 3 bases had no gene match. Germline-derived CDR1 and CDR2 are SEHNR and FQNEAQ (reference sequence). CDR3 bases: TGTGCCAGCAGCTTGGAACAGGGGTACGAGCAGTACTTC. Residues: CASSLEQGYEQYF.

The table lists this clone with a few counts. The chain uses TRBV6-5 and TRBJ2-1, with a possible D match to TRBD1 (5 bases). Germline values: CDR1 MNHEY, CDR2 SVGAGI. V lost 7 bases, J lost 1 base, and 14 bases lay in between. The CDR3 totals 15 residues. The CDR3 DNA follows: TGTGCCAGCAAGAAAGGGGTTGGGTCCTACAATGAGCAGTTCTTC. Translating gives CASKKGVGSYNEQFF.

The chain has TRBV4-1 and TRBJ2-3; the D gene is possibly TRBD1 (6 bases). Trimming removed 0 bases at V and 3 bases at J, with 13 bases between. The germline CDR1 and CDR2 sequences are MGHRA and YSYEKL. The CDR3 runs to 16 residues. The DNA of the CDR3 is TGCGCCAGCAGCCAAGATTACCGGACAGAAACAGATACGCAGTATTTT. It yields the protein CASSQDYRTETDTQYF.

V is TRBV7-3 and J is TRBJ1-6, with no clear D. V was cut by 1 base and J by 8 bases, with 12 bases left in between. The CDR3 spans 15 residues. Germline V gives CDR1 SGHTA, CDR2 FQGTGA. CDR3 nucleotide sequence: TGTGCCAGCAGCTTAAGAGGGAACGTCGATTCACCCCTCCACTTT. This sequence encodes CASSLRGNVDSPLHF.

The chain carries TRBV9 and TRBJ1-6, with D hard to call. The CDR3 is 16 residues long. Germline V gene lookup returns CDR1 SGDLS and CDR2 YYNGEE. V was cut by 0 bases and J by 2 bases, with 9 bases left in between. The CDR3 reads CASSVDFSAYNSPLHF. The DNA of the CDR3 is TGTGCCAGCAGCGTAGACTTTAGCGCCTATAATTCACCCCTCCACTTT.

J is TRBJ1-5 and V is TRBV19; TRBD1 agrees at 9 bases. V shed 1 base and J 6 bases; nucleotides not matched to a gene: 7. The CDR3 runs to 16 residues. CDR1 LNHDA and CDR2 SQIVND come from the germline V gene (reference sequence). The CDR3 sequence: CASSIAPQGAFQPQHF. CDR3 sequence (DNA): TGTGCCAGTAGTATAGCCCCACAGGGGGCTTTTCAGCCCCAGCATTTT.

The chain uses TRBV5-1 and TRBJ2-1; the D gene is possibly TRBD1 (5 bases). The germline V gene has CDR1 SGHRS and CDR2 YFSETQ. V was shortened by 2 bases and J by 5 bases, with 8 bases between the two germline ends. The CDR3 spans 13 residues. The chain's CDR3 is CASSFKGDNEQFF. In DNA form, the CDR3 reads TGCGCCAGCAGCTTCAAAGGGGACAATGAGCAGTTCTTC. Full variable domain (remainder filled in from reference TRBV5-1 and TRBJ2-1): KAGVTQTPRYLIKTRGQQVTLSCSPISGHRSVSWYQQTPGQGLQFLFEYFSETQRNKGNFPGRFSGRQFSNSRSEMNVSTLELGDSALYLCASSFKGDNEQFFGPGTRLTVL.

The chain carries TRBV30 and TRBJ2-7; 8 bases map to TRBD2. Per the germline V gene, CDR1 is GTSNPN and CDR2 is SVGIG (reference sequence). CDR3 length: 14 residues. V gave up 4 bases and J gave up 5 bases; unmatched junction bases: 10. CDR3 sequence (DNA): TGTGCCTGGACAGAGCGGGGGACCTTCCACGAGCAGTACTTC. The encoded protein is CAWTERGTFHEQYF. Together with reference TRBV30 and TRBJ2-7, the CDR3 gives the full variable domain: SQTIHQWPATLVQPVGSPLSLECTVEGTSNPNLYWYRQAAGRGLQLLFYSVGIGQISSEVPQNLSASRPQDRQFILSSKKLLLSDSGFYLCAWTERGTFHEQYFGPGTRLTVT.